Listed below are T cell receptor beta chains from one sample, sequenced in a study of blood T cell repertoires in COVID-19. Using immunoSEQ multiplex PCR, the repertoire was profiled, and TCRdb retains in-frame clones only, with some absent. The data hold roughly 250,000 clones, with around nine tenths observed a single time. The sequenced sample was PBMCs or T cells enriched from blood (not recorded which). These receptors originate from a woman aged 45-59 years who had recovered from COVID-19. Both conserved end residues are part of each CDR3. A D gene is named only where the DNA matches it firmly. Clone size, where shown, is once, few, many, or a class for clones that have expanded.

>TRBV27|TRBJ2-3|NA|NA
CASRRSSTDTQYF
TGTGCCAGCAGACGGTCTAGCACAGATACGCAGTATTTT
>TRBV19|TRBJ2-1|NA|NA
CASSVVAGGARNEQFF
TGTGCCAGTAGTGTCGTAGCCGGGGGAGCAAGAAATGAGCAGTTCTTC
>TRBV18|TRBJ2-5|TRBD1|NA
CASFRTGGQETQYF
TGTGCCAGCTTCCGGACAGGGGGCCAAGAGACCCAGTACTTC
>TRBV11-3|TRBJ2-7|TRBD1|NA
CASSLGRGIGEQYF
TGTGCCAGCAGCTTAGGCAGGGGGATCGGGGAGCAGTACTTC
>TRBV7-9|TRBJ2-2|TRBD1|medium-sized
CASSLVPGQGTTGELFF
TGTGCCAGCAGCTTGGTCCCGGGACAGGGAACCACCGGGGAGCTGTTTTTT
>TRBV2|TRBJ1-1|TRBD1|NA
CASSGQGAFF
TGTGCCAGCAGTGGACAGGGGGCTTTCTTT
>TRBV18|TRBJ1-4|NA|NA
CASSRSTNEKLFF
TGTGCCAGCTCACGTTCTACTAATGAAAAACTGTTTTTT
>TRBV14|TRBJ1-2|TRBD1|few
CASSQSQGTGFFENGYTF
TGTGCCAGCAGCCAATCCCAAGGGACAGGGTTTTTTGAAAATGGCTACACCTTC
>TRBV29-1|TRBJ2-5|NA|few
CSVEWGGLQETQYF
TGCAGCGTTGAATGGGGAGGACTACAAGAGACCCAGTACTTC
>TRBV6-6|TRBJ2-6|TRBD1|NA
CASSHKPTRQGLAGANVLTF
TGTGCCAGCAGTCATAAACCCACTCGACAGGGTCTAGCTGGGGCCAACGTCCTGACTTTC
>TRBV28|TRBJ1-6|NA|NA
CASSPQGSYNSPLHF
TGTGCCAGCAGTCCACAGGGTTCCTATAATTCACCCCTCCACTTT
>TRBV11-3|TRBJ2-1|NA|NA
CASSAGTQGRDEQFF
TGTGCCAGCAGTGCCGGGACTCAAGGACGGGATGAGCAGTTCTTC
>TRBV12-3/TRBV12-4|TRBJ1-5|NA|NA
CASSFADQPQHF
TGTGCCAGCAGTTTCGCGGATCAGCCCCAGCATTTT
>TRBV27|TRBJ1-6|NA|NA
CASSSGGRSPLHF
TGTGCCAGCTCGTCCGGGGGGAGGTCACCCCTCCACTTT
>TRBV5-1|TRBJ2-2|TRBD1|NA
CASRPGDREAGELFF
TGCGCCAGCAGACCCGGGGACAGGGAGGCCGGGGAGCTGTTTTTT
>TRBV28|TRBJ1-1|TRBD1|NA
CASSSRRTGNTEAFF
TGTGCCAGCAGTTCCCGGAGGACAGGGAACACTGAAGCTTTCTTT